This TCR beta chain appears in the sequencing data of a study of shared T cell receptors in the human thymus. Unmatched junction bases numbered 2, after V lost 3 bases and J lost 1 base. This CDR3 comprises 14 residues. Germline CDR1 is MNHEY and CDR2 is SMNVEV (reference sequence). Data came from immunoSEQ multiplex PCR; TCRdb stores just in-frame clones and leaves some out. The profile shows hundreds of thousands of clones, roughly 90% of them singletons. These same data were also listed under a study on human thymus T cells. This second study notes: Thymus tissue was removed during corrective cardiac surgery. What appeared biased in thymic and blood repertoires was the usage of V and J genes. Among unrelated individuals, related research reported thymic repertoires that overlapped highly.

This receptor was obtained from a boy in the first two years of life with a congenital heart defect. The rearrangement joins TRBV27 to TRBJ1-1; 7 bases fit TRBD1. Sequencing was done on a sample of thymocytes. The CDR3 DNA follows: TGTGCCAGCAGTTTCGGGACAGAGAACACTGAAGCTTTCTTT. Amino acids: CASSFGTENTEAFF.